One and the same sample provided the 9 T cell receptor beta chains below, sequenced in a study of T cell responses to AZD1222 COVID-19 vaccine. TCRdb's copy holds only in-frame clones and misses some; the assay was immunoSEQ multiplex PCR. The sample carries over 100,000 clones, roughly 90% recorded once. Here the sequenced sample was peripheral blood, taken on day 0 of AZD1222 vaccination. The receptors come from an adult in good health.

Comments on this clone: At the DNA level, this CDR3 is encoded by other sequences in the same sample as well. CDR3 DNA sequence: TGCGCCAGCAGCTTGTCAGGAAGCTCCTACGAGCAGTACTTC. This codes for CASSLSGSSYEQYF. This chain joins TRBV5-1 and TRBJ2-7; D uncertain. Between the trimmed V and J ends, which lost 1 base and 0 bases, there was a span of 8 bases. The CDR3 is 14 amino acids. Germline CDR1 reads SGHRS; CDR2 reads YFSETQ.

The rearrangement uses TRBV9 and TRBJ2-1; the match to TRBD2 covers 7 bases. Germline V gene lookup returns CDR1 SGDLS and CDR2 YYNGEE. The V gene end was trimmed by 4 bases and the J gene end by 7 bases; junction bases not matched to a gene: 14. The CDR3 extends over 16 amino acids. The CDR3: CASSPLWGGSTNEQFF. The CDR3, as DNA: TGTGCCAGCAGCCCCCTTTGGGGCGGGAGCACAAATGAGCAGTTCTTC.

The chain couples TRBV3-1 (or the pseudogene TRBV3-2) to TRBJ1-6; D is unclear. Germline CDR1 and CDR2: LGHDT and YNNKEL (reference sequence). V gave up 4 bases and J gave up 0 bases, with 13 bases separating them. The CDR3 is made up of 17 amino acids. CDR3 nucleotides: TGTGCCAGCAGCCCGACACGGATAAGCTCCTATAATTCACCCCTCCACTTT. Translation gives CASSPTRISSYNSPLHF.

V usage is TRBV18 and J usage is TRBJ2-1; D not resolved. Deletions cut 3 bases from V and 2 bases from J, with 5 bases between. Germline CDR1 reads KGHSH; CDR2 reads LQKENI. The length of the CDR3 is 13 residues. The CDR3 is CASSPYTYNEQFF. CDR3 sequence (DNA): TGTGCCAGCTCACCCTATACCTACAATGAGCAGTTCTTC.

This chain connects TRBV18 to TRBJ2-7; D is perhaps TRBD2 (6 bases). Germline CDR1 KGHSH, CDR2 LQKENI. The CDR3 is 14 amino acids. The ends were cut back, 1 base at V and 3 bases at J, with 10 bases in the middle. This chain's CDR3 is CASSPRGIYYEQYF. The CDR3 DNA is TGTGCCAGCTCACCACGCGGGATTTACTACGAGCAGTACTTC.

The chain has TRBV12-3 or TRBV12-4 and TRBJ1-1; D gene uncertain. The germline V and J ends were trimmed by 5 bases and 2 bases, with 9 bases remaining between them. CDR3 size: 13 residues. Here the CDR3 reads CASSRRINTEAFF. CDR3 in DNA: TGTGCCAGCAGTCGCCGGATAAACACTGAAGCTTTCTTT.

The CDR3 DNA sequence: TGTGCCAGCAGCTTATCACTAGCGGACACCGGGGAGCTGTTTTTT. Protein product: CASSLSLADTGELFF. The V call is TRBV7-6, the J call TRBJ2-2; 8 bases are shared with TRBD2. This CDR3 is 15 amino acids long. V gave up 2 bases and J gave up 3 bases; unmatched junction bases: 2. In germline, CDR1 is SGHVS, CDR2 FNYEAQ.

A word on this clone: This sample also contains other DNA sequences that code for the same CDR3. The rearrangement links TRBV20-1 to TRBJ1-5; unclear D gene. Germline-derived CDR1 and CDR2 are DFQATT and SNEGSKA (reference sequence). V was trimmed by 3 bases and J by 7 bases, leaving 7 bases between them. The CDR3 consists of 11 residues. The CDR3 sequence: CSARAGQPQHF. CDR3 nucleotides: TGCAGTGCTAGGGCTGGCCAGCCCCAGCATTTT.

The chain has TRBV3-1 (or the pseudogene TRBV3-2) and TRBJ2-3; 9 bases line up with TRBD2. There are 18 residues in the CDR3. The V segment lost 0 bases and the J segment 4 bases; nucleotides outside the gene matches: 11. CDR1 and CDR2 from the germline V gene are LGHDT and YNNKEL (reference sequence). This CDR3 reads CASSQEYPSGTTADTQYF. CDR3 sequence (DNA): TGTGCCAGCAGCCAAGAGTACCCTAGCGGGACGACGGCAGATACGCAGTATTTT.